This entry features one T cell receptor beta chain sequence. No antigen is known for it. Germline loops: CDR1 SGHTA, CDR2 FQGNSA. J was trimmed by 2 bases and V by 2 bases; bases with no gene match: 4. CDR3 length: 15 residues. This sample stems from a study of cytomegalovirus exposure and HLA in healthy donors. Primers: 60 Vbeta forward and 13 Jbeta reverse. Data came from immunoSEQ multiplex PCR; TCRdb stores just in-frame clones and leaves some out. The sample includes 200,000 or so clones, approximately 85% seen only once; the top ten take less than 3%. General study findings and limits: In an earlier analysis, in 540 or so donors, most V segments appeared productive either ~87% or ~30% of the time.

Sequencing was performed on PBMCs. V usage is TRBV7-2 and J usage is TRBJ2-3; 7 bases map to TRBD2. The receptor's source is a woman aged 40 to 50 in good health and CMV-seronegative. CDR3 sequence: CASSLSLAVTDTQYF. In DNA, the CDR3 is TGTGCCAGCAGCTTATCCCTAGCGGTCACAGATACGCAGTATTTT.